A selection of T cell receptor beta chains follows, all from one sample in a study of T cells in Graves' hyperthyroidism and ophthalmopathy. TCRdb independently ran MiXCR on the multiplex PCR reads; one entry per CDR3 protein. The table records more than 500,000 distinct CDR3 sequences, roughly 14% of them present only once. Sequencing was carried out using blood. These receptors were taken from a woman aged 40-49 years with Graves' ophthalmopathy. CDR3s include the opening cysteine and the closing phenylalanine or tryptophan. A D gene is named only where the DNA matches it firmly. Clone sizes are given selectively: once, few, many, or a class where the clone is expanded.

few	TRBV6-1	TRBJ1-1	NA	CASSELRRTVLNTEAFF	TGTGCCAGCAGTGAACTTAGGAGGACAGTCCTGAACACTGAAGCTTTCTTT
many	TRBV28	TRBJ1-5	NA	CASSLEFQPQHF	TGTGCCAGCAGTTTGGAATTTCAGCCCCAGCATTTT
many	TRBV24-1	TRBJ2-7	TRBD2	CATSDSGLAGDEQYF	TGTGCCACCAGTGATTCGGGACTAGCGGGAGACGAGCAGTACTTC
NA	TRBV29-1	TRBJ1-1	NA	CSPTQATEAFF	TGCAGCCCCACTCAGGCCACTGAAGCTTTCTTT
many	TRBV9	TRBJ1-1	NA	CASSVTENTEAFF	TGTGCCAGCAGCGTAACCGAGAACACTGAAGCTTTCTTT
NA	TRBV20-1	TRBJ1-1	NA	CNALGPVEAFF	TGCAATGCCCTCGGACCGGTTGAAGCTTTCTTT
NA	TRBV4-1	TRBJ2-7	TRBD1	CASSQAWDRVVYEQYF	TGCGCCAGCAGCCAAGCTTGGGACAGGGTAGTCTACGAGCAGTACTTC
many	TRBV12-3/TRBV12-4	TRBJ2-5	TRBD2	CASTPGSGEETQYF	TGTGCCAGCACCCCGGGTAGCGGGGAAGAGACCCAGTACTTC
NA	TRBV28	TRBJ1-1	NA	CASTPHKGGNTEAFF	TGTGCCAGCACCCCGCATAAGGGGGGGAACACTGAAGCTTTCTTT
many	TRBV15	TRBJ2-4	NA	CATSREPLLAKNIQYF	TGTGCCACCAGCAGAGAACCTCTACTAGCCAAAAACATTCAGTACTTC
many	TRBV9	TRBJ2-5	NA	CASSGGSGPYETQYF	TGTGCCAGCAGCGGAGGTAGCGGACCCTATGAGACCCAGTACTTC
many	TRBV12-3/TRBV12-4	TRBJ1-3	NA	CASSLGAAGNTIYF	TGTGCCAGCAGTCTGGGGGCTGCTGGAAACACCATATATTTT
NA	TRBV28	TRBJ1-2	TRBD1	CASSPRDRGVVLYGYTF	TGTGCCAGCAGTCCCCGGGACAGGGGGGTAGTTCTTTATGGCTACACCTTC
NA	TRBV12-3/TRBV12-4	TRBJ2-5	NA	CASSLTREQETQYF	TGTGCCAGCAGTCTCACTAGAGAACAAGAGACCCAGTACTTC
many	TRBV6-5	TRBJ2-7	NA	CASSYSGALSYEQYF	TGTGCCAGCAGTTACTCTGGGGCCCTCTCCTACGAGCAGTACTTC
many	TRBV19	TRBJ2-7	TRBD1	CASSIGSRTGDEQYF	TGTGCCAGTAGTATCGGATCAAGGACAGGGGACGAGCAGTACTTC
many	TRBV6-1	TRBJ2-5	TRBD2	CASRGLADPKETQYF	TGTGCCAGCAGAGGACTAGCGGACCCTAAAGAGACCCAGTACTTC
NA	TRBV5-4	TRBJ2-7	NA	CASSQPGPVFEQYF	TGTGCCAGCAGCCAACCGGGACCAGTATTTGAGCAGTACTTC
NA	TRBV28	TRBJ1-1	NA	CASLDPGRGTEAFF	TGTGCCAGCCTTGACCCAGGAAGGGGCACTGAAGCTTTCTTT
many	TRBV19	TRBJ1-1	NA	CASSIVSGGAFF	TGTGCCAGTAGTATAGTCTCCGGAGGAGCTTTCTTT
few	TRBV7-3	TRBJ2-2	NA	CASSPMESGELFF	TGTGCCAGCAGCCCGATGGAATCCGGGGAGCTGTTTTTT
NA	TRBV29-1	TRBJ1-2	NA	CSVTGEGYGYTF	TGCAGCGTTACAGGAGAGGGCTATGGCTACACCTTC
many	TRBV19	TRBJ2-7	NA	CASSINRLSEQYF	TGTGCCAGTAGTATAAACAGGCTGTCCGAGCAGTACTTC
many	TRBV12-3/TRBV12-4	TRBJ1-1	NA	CASTAGTANTEAFF	TGTGCCAGCACCGCCGGGACTGCGAACACTGAAGCTTTCTTT
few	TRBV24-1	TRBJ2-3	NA	CATSDFPTPDTQYF	TGTGCCACCAGTGATTTCCCTACCCCAGATACGCAGTATTTT
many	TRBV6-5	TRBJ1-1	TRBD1	CASSWGQRGAEAFF	TGTGCCAGCAGTTGGGGACAGCGGGGCGCTGAAGCTTTCTTT
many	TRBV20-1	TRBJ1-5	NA	CSARSPRGGFQPQHF	TGCAGTGCTAGAAGCCCCCGCGGTGGGTTTCAGCCCCAGCATTTT
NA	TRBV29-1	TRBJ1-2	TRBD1	CSARLTGANYGYTF	TGCAGCGCAAGGCTTACAGGGGCTAACTATGGCTACACCTTC
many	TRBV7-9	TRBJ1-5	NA	CASKGDNQPQHF	TGTGCCAGCAAAGGAGACAATCAGCCCCAGCATTTT
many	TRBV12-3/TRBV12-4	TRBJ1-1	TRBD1	CASSVQGAINEAFF	TGTGCCAGCAGTGTACAGGGGGCCATAAATGAAGCTTTCTTT
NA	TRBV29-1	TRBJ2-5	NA	CSVAPTEQETQYF	TGCAGCGTTGCCCCAACGGAGCAAGAGACCCAGTACTTC
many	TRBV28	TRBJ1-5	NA	CASSWKGTQHF	TGTGCCAGCAGTTGGAAGGGGACCCAGCATTTT
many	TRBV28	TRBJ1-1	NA	CASTASVTEAFF	TGTGCCAGCACCGCCTCGGTCACTGAAGCTTTCTTT
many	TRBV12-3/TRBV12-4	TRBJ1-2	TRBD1	CASSLSGRGLGGYTF	TGTGCCAGCAGTTTATCGGGGAGGGGGCTGGGAGGCTACACCTTC
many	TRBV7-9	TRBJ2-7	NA	CASSLTSMGENEQYF	TGTGCCAGCAGCTTAACCAGTATGGGGGAGAACGAGCAGTACTTC
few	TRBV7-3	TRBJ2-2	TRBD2	CASALADTGELFF	TGTGCCAGCGCGCTAGCGGACACCGGGGAGCTGTTTTTT
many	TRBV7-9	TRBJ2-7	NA	CASSPRPPEQYF	TGTGCCAGCAGCCCTAGACCCCCCGAGCAGTACTTC
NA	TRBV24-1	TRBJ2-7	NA	CATRPYEQYF	TGTGCCACCCGACCCTACGAGCAGTACTTC
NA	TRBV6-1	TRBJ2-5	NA	CASSPEGVETQYF	TGTGCCAGCAGTCCCGAGGGGGTGGAGACCCAGTACTTC
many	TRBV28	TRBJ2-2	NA	CASGGGINTGELFF	TGTGCCAGCGGAGGGGGGATCAACACCGGGGAGCTGTTTTTT
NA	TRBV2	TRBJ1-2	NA	CASSETRGHGYTF	TGTGCCAGCAGTGAAACCAGGGGACATGGCTACACCTTC
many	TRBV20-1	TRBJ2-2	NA	CSAARALGNGELFF	TGCAGTGCAGCCAGGGCGTTGGGAAACGGGGAGCTGTTTTTT
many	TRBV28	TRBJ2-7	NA	CASSHPLREPASYEQYF	TGTGCCAGCAGCCATCCTTTAAGAGAACCCGCCTCCTACGAGCAGTACTTC
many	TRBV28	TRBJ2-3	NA	CASTPGVWTDTQYF	TGTGCCAGCACACCGGGAGTGTGGACAGATACGCAGTATTTT
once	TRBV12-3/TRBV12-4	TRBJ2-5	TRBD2	CASSPGRLAGGPQETQYF	TGTGCCAGCAGTCCGGGCCGACTAGCGGGAGGACCCCAAGAGACCCAGTACTTC
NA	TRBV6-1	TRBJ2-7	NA	CASGLSISYEQYF	TGTGCCAGCGGACTCTCTATCTCCTACGAGCAGTACTTC
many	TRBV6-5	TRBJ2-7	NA	CASTRTARGEQYF	TGTGCCAGCACTCGGACAGCTCGGGGCGAGCAGTACTTC
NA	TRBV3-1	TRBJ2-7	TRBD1	CASSPMGTVGEQYF	TGTGCCAGCAGCCCCATGGGGACAGTAGGCGAGCAGTACTTC